This TCR beta chain is from a study of post-analysis software for immune sequencing data. The study's findings and limits: Higher frequency in patients than in controls was seen for about five TRBV segments, with TRBV5-6, TRBV5-1 and TRBV20-1 among them. F measure grouped same-batch samples tightly together.

V was cut by 6 bases and J by 3 bases, with 17 bases left in between. The CDR3 length is 15 residues. Germline V gene data show CDR1 as MNHNY and CDR2 as SVGAGI (reference sequence). On this clonotype: What it binds is not known.

Researchers reported that TCR beta cDNA libraries carried unique molecular identifiers. A few hundred thousand cDNA molecules were obtained from about 0.98 to 11 million T cells. TCRdb passed the PCR reads through MiXCR, listing each CDR3 protein once. The sample yields about 820,000 distinct CDR3 sequences, approximately 57% seen once. The receptor was isolated from a girl aged 10-17 years with multiple sclerosis. The chain recombines TRBV6-6 with TRBJ2-5; the D is unclear. Sequencing was carried out using blood. The CDR3 reads CASRHPPRNKETQYF. The CDR3 nucleotides read TGTGCCAGCAGACACCCTCCGCGCAACAAAGAGACCCAGTACTTC.